This T cell receptor beta chain derives from a study of T-cell memory formation after mild COVID-19. TCRdb itself ran the 5' RACE reads through MiXCR, one entry per CDR3 protein. The profile shows around 500,000 distinct CDR3 sequences, roughly 18% of them singletons. This clonotype was observed a few times. The antigen is undetermined. CDR3 length: 17 residues. V shed 1 base and J 7 bases; nucleotides not matched to a gene: 13. Regarding the study as a whole: Cross-reactive memory appears to have joined, as suggested by some responding clones showing up in pre-infection memory. Clones contracting day 15 to 85 were balanced CD4/CD8; later expanders leaned CD4+.

The clonotype was recovered from an adult woman who had mild COVID-19 (a few samples of this study predate the infection). Cell type and time point are not known. The specimen sequenced was PBMCs or a T cell subset sorted from them (not recorded which). This sequence joins TRBV12-3 or TRBV12-4 and TRBJ1-5, with 7 bases matching TRBD1. The CDR3 bases are TGTGCCAGCAGTTTAGGACTCACATCAGGGGGAGGACAGCCCCAGCATTTT. It translates to CASSLGLTSGGGQPQHF.